This entry describes one TCR beta chain. Antigen specificity is unknown. This entry belongs to a study of persistence of HIV-infected CD4 T cells. Across the whole study: Multiple blood draws of up to roughly 200 mL, except two donors with single leukapheresis.

Study-wide points: Degenerate expanded CDR3beta sequences were enriched among CMV- and Gag-responding cells. TCRbeta richness was lower in CMV- and Gag-responding cells than in anti-CD3/anti-CD28-responding cells.

Looked up from germline, CDR1 is SGDLS and CDR2 is YYNGEE. CDR3 length: 11 residues. Trimming removed 3 bases from V and 6 bases from J, with 6 bases in between. The immunoSEQ assay was version 4, run in survey mode. Libraries were prepared by immunoSEQ multiplex PCR; TCRdb keeps only in-frame clonotypes and omits some of them. This sample has under 40,000 clones; around 76% occur once, and the top ten carry under 7.5%. The stimulus was lysate of CMV-infected fibroblasts, 9 to 10 ug/mL. Memory cells lacking CD40L and CD69 with high CD45RO were sorted. For at least 4 years, plasma HIV-1 RNA was undetectable (<50 copies/mL).

V usage is TRBV9 and J usage is TRBJ1-2; D ambiguous. The receptor comes from an adult woman with HIV who was CMV-seropositive. The sequenced sample was CD4+ T cells sorted from PBMCs after roughly 18-hour stimulation, obtained from a patient who received antiretroviral therapy. Here the CDR3 reads CASSAHDGYTF. The DNA of the CDR3 is TGTGCCAGCAGCGCCCATGATGGCTACACCTTC.